This TCR beta chain was documented in a study of blood T cell repertoires in COVID-19. Participant-given clinical history determined each cohort assignment. Sequenced by immunoSEQ multiplex PCR; TCRdb stores in-frame clones only, minus some. The sample lists about 270,000 clones, approximately 90% seen once, with roughly 3.9% in the top ten. V was cut by 1 base and J by 10 bases, with 10 bases left in between. CDR3 length equals 12 residues. The TCR was taken from a woman aged 25 to 39 with acute COVID-19. The gene calls are TRBV12-3 or TRBV12-4 and TRBJ1-1; unclear D gene. The sample was PBMCs or T cells enriched from blood (not recorded which). The CDR3 spells CASSLVGVGAFF. CDR3 coding DNA: TGTGCCAGCAGTTTAGTGGGAGTCGGAGCTTTCTTT.